The following is a T cell receptor beta chain sequence with its context. The data are from a study of brain metastases from non-small cell lung cancer. Per the germline V gene, CDR1 is WNHNN and CDR2 is SYGVQD (reference sequence). Trimming removed 0 bases from V and 2 bases from J, with 18 bases in between. CDR3 size: 18 residues. Some clones are missing from TCRdb's copy, which holds only in-frame ones; the method was immunoSEQ multiplex PCR. This table has almost 4,500 clones, about 80% appearing once. Sequencing used tumor-adjacent normal tissue. The chain links TRBV10-1 to TRBJ2-3, with D perhaps TRBD2 (6 bases). The sequence was collected from a donor at least 40 years old with non-small cell lung cancer. The DNA of the CDR3 is TGCGCCAGCAGTGAGTCGACTCGTTCCAGCGGGCCCACAGATACGCAGTATTTT. Its translation: CASSESTRSSGPTDTQYF.